The clone carrying this T cell receptor (beta chain) was found a few times. Its antigen is undetermined. The CDR3 sequence is 15 residues long. With 4 bases clipped from V and 5 bases from J, the junction kept 8 bases outside the gene matches. Germline CDR1 reads SGHTA; CDR2 reads FQGNSA. As processed by the authors: Samples had a median of around 91,000 TCRs, ranging about 20,000 to 700,000. TCRdb reanalysed the RACE reads using MiXCR and keeps one entry per CDR3 protein. The V and J calls and clone size come from TCRdb's table, not from the authors' own analysis. The data contain a few hundred thousand distinct CDR3 sequences, approximately 5% of them singletons. The record originates from a study of human T cells and chemical hapten exposure. Study information: On the upper back, patch tests were applied with 0.01% DPC and read at 6 days. General study results and limits: Expanded TCR counts at PT1 were positively correlated with the patch test score.

Specified time point: pre-sensitization, week 0. As to treatment: therapeutic diphenylcyclopropenone sensitization with weekly scalp DPC. From whole blood left unfractionated, total RNA was extracted. The source material was whole blood, sampled in connection with sensitization to the hapten diphenylcyclopropenone (DPC). This chain connects TRBV7-2 to TRBJ1-1, with 9 bases identical to TRBD1. This clonotype originated in a woman aged 18-30 years with alopecia areata. Some clones in this sample may be carry-over from other donors' samples. CDR3 DNA sequence: TGTGCCAGCAGCTCAATTACAGGGGGCGGAACTGAAGCTTTCTTT. Its translation: CASSSITGGGTEAFF. The full variable domain, with the rest looked up from reference TRBV7-2 and TRBJ1-1, is GAGVSQSPSNKVTEKGKDVELRCDPISGHTALYWYRQSLGQGLEFLIYFQGNSAPDKSGLPSDRFSAERTGGSVSTLTIQRTQQEDSAVYLCASSSITGGGTEAFFGQGTRLTVV.